This TCR beta chain stems from a study of blood T cell repertoires in COVID-19. Study-level background: Samples taken during acute and convalescent COVID-19 were collected in the United States, Italy and Spain.

CDR3 length equals 19 residues. Germline V lookup: CDR1 MGHRA, CDR2 YSYEKL. J was trimmed by 4 bases and V by 0 bases; bases with no gene match: 12. As handled by the study authors: Amplification of reference gene primers was used by the study to estimate nucleated cell counts. The table came from immunoSEQ multiplex PCR; TCRdb's copy has only in-frame clones and leaves some out. The V and J calls and clone size were taken over from that table, and D and trimming were inferred from the DNA. The sample includes roughly 500,000 clones, roughly nine tenths of them seen just once. Sequencing was carried out using PBMCs or T cells enriched from blood (not recorded which). The receptor comes from a woman aged 55-75 years who had recovered from COVID-19. This chain links TRBV4-1 with TRBJ1-4, with 9 bases that match TRBD1. CDR3 amino acids: CASSQEYGTGRRGNEKLFF. In nucleotides, the CDR3 is TGCGCCAGCAGCCAAGAGTATGGGACAGGGAGACGGGGTAATGAAAAACTGTTTTTT.